This T cell receptor (beta chain) was sequenced for a study of blood T cells in healthy people across ages. The overall study: For every two T cells, template switching captured about one barcoded beta molecule. Findings of the study overall: A roughly linear fall in TCR beta diversity per million T cells was seen with increasing age. Naive T cell percentage strongly correlated with TCR beta diversity.

The use of a sample-barcoded 5' primer and a J-beta primer mix characterized a second PCR of about 7 to 12 cycles. TCRdb independently ran MiXCR on the 5' RACE reads; one entry per CDR3 protein. The table lists approximately 1.5 million distinct CDR3 sequences, roughly 32% of them singletons. With respect to this clonotype: Antigen unknown.

Germline V gene data show CDR1 as SGHRS and CDR2 as YFSETQ. J lost 5 bases, V lost 3 bases, and 8 bases had no gene match. CDR3 length: 15 amino acids. The clonotype comes from a woman aged 25-40 years in good health. V and J are TRBV5-1 and TRBJ2-5; the match to TRBD1 covers 9 bases. The sequenced material came from blood. CDR3 sequence (DNA): TGCGCCAGCAGCTACGGACAGGGGATTTCGGAGACCCAGTACTTC. Amino acid sequence: CASSYGQGISETQYF.